This TCR beta chain was recorded in a study of T cell responses to AZD1222 COVID-19 vaccine (dated by TCRdb to the early 2020s). With regard to the full study: AZD1222 recipients whose second dose came at about 4 weeks and those whose second dose came at about 12 weeks were combined into one group, since spike-specific TCR depth and breadth did not differ between the two schedules. A total of 240 or so trial participants underwent TCR sequencing, of whom nearly 210 had received two doses of AZD1222 and approximately 26 had received two doses of the MenACWY control vaccine. Trial participants were enrolled into age subgroups of 18-55, 56-69 and 70-plus years, which contained 148, 28 and 57 TCR-sequenced participants, respectively.

Findings and caveats that apply to the study as a whole: Participants were mostly white British and included more females than males, and it was suggested by the authors that clonal diversity may have been underestimated. The 56-69-year group was small, and its depth increase did not reach significance, likely because of low power. After two AZD1222 doses, spike-specific TCR breadth and depth were significantly higher than at day 0 and than in MenACWY recipients. The whole spike protein was spanned by vaccine-associated CD4 TCRs, and dominant responses were seen in regions 160-218 and 743-854. Conclusions about previously exposed vaccinees are limited, since just six AZD1222 recipients were seropositive for SARS-CoV-2 at baseline. No day 14 peak-response samples were available, so repertoires were characterized only after the peak T cell response. Reportedly, close to half of the unique spike-specific TCRs recognized epitopes lying outside the regions that are mutated in the B.1.351 and B.1.1.7 variants.

The CDR3 regions of human TCRbeta chains were subjected to immunosequencing. As for the authors' bioinformatics: Repertoire TCRs were matched against a reference library of SARS-CoV-2-specific TCRs generated with the MIRA antigen-specificity platform. Breadth meant the fraction of unique TCRs that were SARS-CoV-2-associated, whereas depth meant the fraction of total T cells that were SARS-CoV-2-associated. Each spike-specific TCR was assigned to its reactive spike region and to a CD4 or CD8 class using the MIRA data. Log10-transformed breadth and depth values were compared by one-way ANOVA with Sidak's multiple comparisons tests. TCRdb re-hosts the immuneACCESS table, in-frame sequences only. Its copies lack some clones; in the studies checked, an unresolved V gene accounts for under half of them, and the cause for the rest is not known. V, J and clone size are taken as reported in that table, and D and trimming were inferred from the DNA itself. The sample has 180,000 or so clones on record, 94% of them singletons. In total, the top ten clones hold 0.6% to 0.7% of the sample.

To note about this clone: The antigen it recognizes is unknown. No base quality information exists; no much larger clone differs at one position.

What this sample's time point label stands for: baseline before first vaccination. Vaccinee samples were obtained from the UK trials COV001 and COV002, which included a single-blind randomized controlled phase 2/3 trial of AZD1222 (ChAdOx1 nCoV-19) in healthy adults. For TCRbeta chain sequencing, PBMC samples were collected from trial participants at day 0 and at day 28 after the second dose. The germline V gene (reference sequence) yields LNHNV for CDR1 and YYDKDF for CDR2. The junction carries 14 bases between V and J, which are trimmed by 3 bases and 5 bases respectively. The CDR3 starts with the cysteine, ends with the phenylalanine, and has 14 residues. CDR3 DNA is the only sequence kept; it has 42 bases, read in frame from the first base.

The chain was built from TRBV15 and TRBJ2-7; the D gene is possibly TRBD2, with 6 bases matching. The source of this sequence is an adult in good health. Here the sequenced sample was peripheral blood, taken on day 0 of AZD1222 vaccination. The bases are TGTGCCACCAGCAGGGAGATAGCGGTAAACGAGCAGTACTTC. Protein translation: CATSREIAVNEQYF.